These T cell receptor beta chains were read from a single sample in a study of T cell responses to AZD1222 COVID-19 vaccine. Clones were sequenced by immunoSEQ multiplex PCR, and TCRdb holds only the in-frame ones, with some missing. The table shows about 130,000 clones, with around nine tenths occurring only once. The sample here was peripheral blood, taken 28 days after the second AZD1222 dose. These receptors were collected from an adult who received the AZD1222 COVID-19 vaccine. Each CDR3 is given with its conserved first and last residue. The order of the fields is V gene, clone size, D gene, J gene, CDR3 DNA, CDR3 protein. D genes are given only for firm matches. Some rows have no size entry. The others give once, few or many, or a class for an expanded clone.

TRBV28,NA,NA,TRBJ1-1,TGTGCCAGCAGTTCCCCGGAAGGGCCGGGCACTGAAGCTTTCTTT,CASSSPEGPGTEAFF
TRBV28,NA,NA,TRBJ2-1,TGTGCCAGCAGTCCCCCAGTTAGACTTACTCACAATGAGCAGTTCTTC,CASSPPVRLTHNEQFF
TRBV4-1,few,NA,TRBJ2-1,TGCGCCAGCACCCCAGATTACGATGAGCAGTTCTTC,CASTPDYDEQFF
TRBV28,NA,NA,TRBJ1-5,TGTGCCAGCAGTTTAACCGGAGATAGCAATCAGCCCCAGCATTTT,CASSLTGDSNQPQHF
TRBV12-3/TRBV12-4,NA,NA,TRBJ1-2,TGTGCCAGCAGCCACAGGGACTATGGCTACACCTTC,CASSHRDYGYTF
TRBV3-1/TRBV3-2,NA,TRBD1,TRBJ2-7,TGTGCCAGCAGCCAGAGGGGACAGGGTCTGTACTTC,CASSQRGQGLYF
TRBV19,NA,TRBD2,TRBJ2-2,TGTGCCAGTAGATTTAGCGGGGGGGCCCGTGGGGAGCTGTTTTTT,CASRFSGGARGELFF
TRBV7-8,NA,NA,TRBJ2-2,TGTGCCAGCAGCACAGACAGGTCGTACGCCGGGGAGCTGTTTTTT,CASSTDRSYAGELFF
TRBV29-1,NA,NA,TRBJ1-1,TGCAGCGTTGATTCGGGTGGGGCTGAAGCTTTCTTT,CSVDSGGAEAFF
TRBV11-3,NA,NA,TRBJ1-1,TGTGCCAGCAGGACTCAGGCGGCGCATCGCACTGAAGCTTTCTTT,CASRTQAAHRTEAFF
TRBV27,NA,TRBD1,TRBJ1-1,TGTGCCAGCGGAACCAGGGGGGGCACTGAAGCTTTCTTT,CASGTRGGTEAFF
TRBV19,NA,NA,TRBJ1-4,TGTGCCAGTAGTATCGCTGCAACTAATGAAAAACTGTTTTTT,CASSIAATNEKLFF
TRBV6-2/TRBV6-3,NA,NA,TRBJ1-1,TGTGCCAGCAGTTCTCAGGGGTACACTGAAGCTTTCTTT,CASSSQGYTEAFF
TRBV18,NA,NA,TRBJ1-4,TGTGCCAGCTCTCCCGCCGGGACTAATGAAAAACTGTTTTTT,CASSPAGTNEKLFF
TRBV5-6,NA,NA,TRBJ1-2,TGTGCCAGCAGCTTGTCGGCGACCGGCTACACCTTC,CASSLSATGYTF
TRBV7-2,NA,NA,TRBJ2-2,TGTGCCAGCACCCACAGGAGCGCCGGGGAGCTGTTTTTT,CASTHRSAGELFF
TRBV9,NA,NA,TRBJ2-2,TGTGCCAGCAGGGCCCGAGGGGGGGCCGGCACCGGGGAGCTGTTTTTT,CASRARGGAGTGELFF
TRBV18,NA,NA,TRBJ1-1,TGTGCCAGCTCACCACCCCTGATGGGCACTGAAGCTTTCTTT,CASSPPLMGTEAFF
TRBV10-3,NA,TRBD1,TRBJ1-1,TGTGCCATCAGTGAGTACCCCCCGGGACAGATGAACACTGAAGCTTTCTTT,CAISEYPPGQMNTEAFF
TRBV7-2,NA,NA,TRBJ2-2,TGTGCCAGCAGCCGCCGGGGCGGCTTTAGTACCGGGGAGCTGTTTTTT,CASSRRGGFSTGELFF
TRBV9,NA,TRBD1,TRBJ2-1,TGTGCCAGCAGCGTAGGGGGGCCCCCGGGACAGAGGGTTACGGAGCAGTTCTTC,CASSVGGPPGQRVTEQFF
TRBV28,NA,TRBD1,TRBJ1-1,TGTGCCAGCCTTAACCTACCGGGACAGGGGCCCACTGAAGCTTTCTTT,CASLNLPGQGPTEAFF
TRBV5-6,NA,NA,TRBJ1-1,TGTGCCAGCAGCTTGGGGGGGAACACTGAAGCTTTCTTT,CASSLGGNTEAFF
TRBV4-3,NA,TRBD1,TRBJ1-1,TGCGCCAGCAGCCAAGATTCAGACAGGGGGAAAACTGAAGCTTTCTTT,CASSQDSDRGKTEAFF
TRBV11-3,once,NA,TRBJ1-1,TGTGCCAGCAGCTTAACGGGGAACACTGAAGCTTTCTTT,CASSLTGNTEAFF
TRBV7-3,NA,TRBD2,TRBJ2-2,TGTGCCAGCAGCTTAAAGGGACTAGCGGGAGGGTTCGGCACCGGGGAGCTGTTTTTT,CASSLKGLAGGFGTGELFF
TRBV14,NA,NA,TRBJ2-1,TGTGCCAGCAGCCAAGTAGTCGGAGGCGAGCAGTTCTTC,CASSQVVGGEQFF
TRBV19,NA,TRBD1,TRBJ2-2,TGTGCCAGTAGTATAGGAGGGACAGGGGGGACCGGGGAGCTGTTTTTT,CASSIGGTGGTGELFF
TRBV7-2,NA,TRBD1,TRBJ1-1,TGTGCCAGCAGCCCGCCGACAGGGTTGGCTGAAGCTTTCTTT,CASSPPTGLAEAFF
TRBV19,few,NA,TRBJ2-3,TGTGCCAGTAGCCTCTCAGATACGCAGTATTTT,CASSLSDTQYF
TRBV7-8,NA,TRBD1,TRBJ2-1,TGTGCCAGCAGCTTAGCGGCCAGGGGGCAAAATGAGCAGTTCTTC,CASSLAARGQNEQFF
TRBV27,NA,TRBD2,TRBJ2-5,TGTGCCAGCAGTTTCTCGGGACTAGCGGTTCAGTACTTC,CASSFSGLAVQYF
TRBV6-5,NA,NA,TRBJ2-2,TGTGCCAGCTGGGCGGGTACCGGGGAGCTGTTTTTT,CASWAGTGELFF